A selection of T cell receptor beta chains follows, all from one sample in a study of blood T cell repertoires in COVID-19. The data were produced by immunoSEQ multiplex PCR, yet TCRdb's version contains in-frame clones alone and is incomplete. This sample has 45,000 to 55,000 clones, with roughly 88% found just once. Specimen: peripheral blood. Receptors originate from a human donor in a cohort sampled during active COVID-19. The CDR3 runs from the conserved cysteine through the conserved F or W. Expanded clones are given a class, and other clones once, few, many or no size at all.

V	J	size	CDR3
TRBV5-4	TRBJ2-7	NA	CASSADSTYEQYF
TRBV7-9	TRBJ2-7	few	CASSPWGDHEQYF
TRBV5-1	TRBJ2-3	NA	CASKGGSTDTQYF
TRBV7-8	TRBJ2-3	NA	CASSLPGALVGDTQYF
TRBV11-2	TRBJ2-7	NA	CASSLGRGGKGNYEQYF
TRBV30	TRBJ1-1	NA	CAWSGQVTNTEAFF
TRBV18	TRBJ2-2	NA	CASSPQGQGIGELFF
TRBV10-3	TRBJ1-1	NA	CATRQSMNTEAFF
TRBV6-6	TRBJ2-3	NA	CASSLNADTQYF
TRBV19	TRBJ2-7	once	CASSSAGTGLYEQYF
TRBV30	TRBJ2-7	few	CAWNPTSRGTYEQYF
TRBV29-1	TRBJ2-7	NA	CSVASTGGSYEQYF
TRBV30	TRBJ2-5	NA	CAWSGGVASGTGETQYF
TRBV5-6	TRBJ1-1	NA	CASSLGVRSDTEAFF
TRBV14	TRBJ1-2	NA	CASSQGPNYGYTF
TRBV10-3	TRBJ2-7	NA	CAISDRTANSYEQYF